Listed here are 28 T cell receptor beta chains from one sample, sequenced in a study of shared clonotypes between healthy human individuals. This table comes from immunoSEQ multiplex PCR, and its TCRdb copy is limited to in-frame clones, with some not included. The profile covers around 2.5 million clones, with more than 85% appearing a single time and about 0.38% taken by the ten largest. Material: naive CD4+ T cells from PBMCs. Described subset: CD45RA+ positively selected. Receptors were obtained from a man aged 18 to 29 in good health. Some clones in this sample may be carry-over from other donors' samples.

This clone was seen once. The chain links TRBV27 to TRBJ2-5; D is uncertain. CDR3 size: 16 residues. V gave up 1 base and J gave up 11 bases, with 23 bases separating them. CDR1 MNHEY and CDR2 SMNVEV come from the germline V gene (reference sequence). The CDR3 loop reads CASSLWATLGSGEQYF. CDR3 nucleotides: TGTGCCAGCAGTTTATGGGCTACCCTCGGGTCGGGTGAGCAGTACTTC.

The chain carries TRBV5-1 and TRBJ2-3, with no clear D. CDR3 size: 16 residues. Germline CDR1 reads SGHRS; CDR2 reads YFSETQ. The V and J ends lost 3 bases and 4 bases respectively, with 18 bases between them. The CDR3 DNA reads TGCGCCAGCAGCTCATTGAGGAAATCAACCCCAGATACGCAGTATTTT. It codes for CASSSLRKSTPDTQYF.

The genes are TRBV18 and TRBJ2-3, with 8 nucleotides matching TRBD1. In germline, CDR1 is KGHSH, CDR2 LQKENI. Unmatched junction bases numbered 6, after V lost 3 bases and J lost 1 base. The CDR3 spans 16 residues. The DNA of the CDR3 is TGTGCCAGCTCACCCGATACAGGGGGAGGCACAGATACGCAGTATTTT. Its translation is CASSPDTGGGTDTQYF.

V usage is TRBV18 and J usage is TRBJ1-1; D is uncertain. CDR3 length: 14 residues. Trimming pared 5 bases from V and 4 bases from J, leaving 14 bases between. Per germline, CDR1 KGHSH and CDR2 LQKENI. The CDR3 sequence is CASSFAVGGTEAFF. DNA of the CDR3: TGTGCCAGCTCATTCGCGGTTGGCGGCACTGAAGCTTTCTTT.

The chain carries TRBV15 and TRBJ1-3; D is ambiguous. Per the germline V gene, CDR1 is LNHNV and CDR2 is YYDKDF (reference sequence). V was shortened by 0 bases and J by 0 bases, with 12 bases between the two germline ends. The CDR3 loop spans 17 amino acids. The CDR3 nucleotides are TGTGCCACCAGCAGAGATTTGCACAGTCCCTCTGGAAACACCATATATTTT. Translating it yields CATSRDLHSPSGNTIYF.

The chain carries TRBV6-5 and TRBJ1-1; D is undetermined. Germline V lookup: CDR1 MNHEY, CDR2 SVGAGI. The CDR3 contains 16 residues. Trimming removed 0 bases at V and 7 bases at J, with 18 bases between. The CDR3 bases are TGTGCCAGCAGTTACTCAGGACCGGGAAGCCCGGGTGAAGCTTTCTTT. It encodes CASSYSGPGSPGEAFF.

The genes are TRBV5-1 and TRBJ2-2; 8 bases match TRBD2. CDR3 size: 15 residues. V shed 2 bases and J 5 bases; nucleotides not matched to a gene: 5. From germline, CDR1 is SGHRS and CDR2 YFSETQ. CDR3: CASSFLPGGTGELFF. Here the CDR3 DNA reads TGCGCCAGCAGCTTTTTGCCGGGAGGGACCGGGGAGCTGTTTTTT.

This clone showed up just a few times. The chain carries TRBV28 and TRBJ1-1, with D uncertain. This CDR3 has 14 amino acids. Looked up from germline, CDR1 is MDHEN and CDR2 is SYDVKM. V dropped 5 bases and J dropped 5 bases, with 15 bases sitting between them. CDR3 protein: CASSPRAIGTEAFF. The DNA for the CDR3 is TGTGCCAGCAGTCCCCGGGCGATTGGGACTGAAGCTTTCTTT.

This clone was detected only a few times. The chain has TRBV19 and TRBJ1-5; D not certain. This CDR3 has 14 residues. The germline V gene encodes CDR1 LNHDA and CDR2 SQIVND (reference sequence). The V end lost 2 bases, the J end lost 0 bases, and 5 bases lay between the germline ends. The CDR3 is CASSIITSNQPQHF. DNA for the CDR3: TGTGCCAGTAGTATAATAACTAGCAATCAGCCCCAGCATTTT.

This chain's CDR3 is CASSHGRAGGKAFF. The DNA for the CDR3 is TGTGCCAGTAGTCATGGTCGGGCCGGGGGTAAAGCTTTCTTT. The chain employs TRBV19 and TRBJ1-1; tentative D call: TRBD1 (5 bases). Looked up from germline, CDR1 is LNHDA and CDR2 is SQIVND (reference sequence). V lost 5 bases, J lost 9 bases, and 19 bases lay in between. The CDR3 is made up of 14 amino acids.

V gene TRBV7-2 combines with J gene TRBJ2-5, with 9 bases matching TRBD1. The CDR3 runs 15 residues. Trimming at V came to 1 base and at J to 5 bases, leaving 5 bases not matched to a gene. Germline loops: CDR1 SGHTA, CDR2 FQGNSA. The CDR3 spells CASSLGTGVWETQYF. The CDR3 DNA follows: TGTGCCAGCAGCTTAGGGACAGGGGTGTGGGAGACCCAGTACTTC.

The rearrangement links TRBV18 to TRBJ1-2; D is uncertain. Germline-derived CDR1 and CDR2 are KGHSH and LQKENI. The CDR3 spans 13 residues. Trimming shortened V by 3 bases and J by 6 bases, and 11 bases separated the two germline ends. In nucleotides, the CDR3 is TGTGCCAGCTCACCTCCCCAGCGCGATGGCTACACCTTC. Amino acid sequence: CASSPPQRDGYTF.

The V call is TRBV28, the J call TRBJ2-5; maybe TRBD1 (7 bases). This CDR3 contains 14 residues. Germline CDR1 MDHEN, CDR2 SYDVKM. The V and J ends lost 4 bases and 5 bases respectively, with 14 bases between them. The chain's CDR3 is CASSSRRGLETQYF. The CDR3 nucleotides read TGTGCCAGCAGTTCCCGGAGGGGGCTGGAGACCCAGTACTTC. The full variable domain, with the rest looked up from reference TRBV28 and TRBJ2-5, is DVKVTQSSRYLVKRTGEKVFLECVQDMDHENMFWYRQDPGLGLRLIYFSYDVKMKEKGDIPEGYSVSREKKERFSLILESASTNQTSMYLCASSSRRGLETQYFGPGTRLLVL.

The chain couples TRBV5-1 to TRBJ2-1; D remains ambiguous. V gave up 4 bases and J gave up 8 bases, with 7 bases separating them. From germline, CDR1 is SGHRS and CDR2 YFSETQ. The CDR3 consists of 11 residues. The CDR3 region is CASSASDEQFF. For the CDR3, the DNA is TGCGCCAGCAGCGCGAGCGATGAGCAGTTCTTC. The full variable domain, in which reference TRBV5-1 and TRBJ2-1 provide the parts outside the CDR3, is KAGVTQTPRYLIKTRGQQVTLSCSPISGHRSVSWYQQTPGQGLQFLFEYFSETQRNKGNFPGRFSGRQFSNSRSEMNVSTLELGDSALYLCASSASDEQFFGPGTRLTVL.

The chain couples TRBV10-3 to TRBJ2-5, with a weak D call TRBD1 (5 bases). This CDR3 contains 14 residues. In germline, CDR1 is ENHRY, CDR2 SYGVKD. The V and J ends lost 3 bases and 3 bases respectively, with 11 bases between them. The CDR3 is CAISDRPGKETQYF. The CDR3 DNA reads TGTGCCATCAGTGATCGACCAGGGAAAGAGACCCAGTACTTC.

In regard to this clone: The sample holds other DNA sequences that translate to the same CDR3. This chain joins TRBV7-9 and TRBJ2-5; the D is unclear. There are 14 residues in the CDR3. Germline V CDR1 and CDR2: SEHNR, FQNEAQ (reference sequence). The ends were cut back, 1 base at V and 1 base at J, with 7 bases in the middle. The CDR3 bases are TGTGCCAGCAGCTTAGTTTCAGGCCAAGAGACCCAGTACTTC. This codes for CASSLVSGQETQYF. Full variable domain (remainder filled in from reference TRBV7-9 and TRBJ2-5): DTGVSQNPRHKITKRGQNVTFRCDPISEHNRLYWYRQTLGQGPEFLTYFQNEAQLEKSRLLSDRFSAERPKGSFSTLEIQRTEQGDSAMYLCASSLVSGQETQYFGPGTRLLVL.

Here the CDR3 DNA reads TGTGCCAGCAGCAGTACGCTAGGGACCTACGAGCAGTACTTC. As protein: CASSSTLGTYEQYF. J is TRBJ2-7 and V is TRBV11-2, with no clear D. The CDR3 sequence is 14 residues long. Germline loops: CDR1 SGHAT, CDR2 FQNNGV. The V end was cut by 5 bases, the J end by 2 bases, with 13 bases between. The full variable domain, with the rest looked up from reference TRBV11-2 and TRBJ2-7, is EAGVAQSPRYKIIEKRQSVAFWCNPISGHATLYWYQQILGQGPKLLIQFQNNGVVDDSQLPKDRFSAERLKGVDSTLKIQPAKLEDSAVYLCASSSTLGTYEQYFGPGTRLTVT.

This clone was detected a few times. The gene calls are TRBV6-6 and TRBJ1-5; 7 nucleotides align to TRBD1. The CDR3 is 16 amino acids. The J segment lost 1 base and the V segment lost 0 bases, leaving 3 bases of the junction unmatched. The V gene's germline CDR1 is MNHNY and CDR2 SVGAGI (reference sequence). CDR3 amino acids: CASSYSGQRSNQPQHF. The CDR3 DNA sequence: TGTGCCAGCAGTTACTCGGGACAGAGAAGCAATCAGCCCCAGCATTTT.

With respect to this clone: The sample contains more than one DNA sequence encoding this CDR3. The V call is TRBV18, the J call TRBJ1-5, with TRBD1 matching over 8 bases. V was pared by 3 bases and J by 2 bases, with 0 bases of the junction left unmatched. The CDR3 covers 14 residues. Germline CDR1 and CDR2: KGHSH and LQKENI. CDR3 amino acids: CASSPTGGNQPQHF. DNA of the CDR3: TGTGCCAGCTCACCGACAGGGGGCAATCAGCCCCAGCATTTT.

This clone was found once. The gene calls are TRBV5-4 and TRBJ1-3, with 8 bases that match TRBD1. The junction had 7 bases not matched to a gene; V was cut back by 3 bases and J by 5 bases. Germline assignment: CDR1 SGHNT and CDR2 YYREEE (reference sequence). The CDR3 is 15 amino acids. CDR3 in DNA: TGTGCCAGCAGCTCAGACAGGGGAGAGCGAAACACCATATATTTT. This codes for CASSSDRGERNTIYF.

In DNA form, the CDR3 reads TGTGCCAGCTCACCACGAGGCGTTGAAGCTTTCTTT. Translating gives CASSPRGVEAFF. This chain connects TRBV18 to TRBJ1-1; D not certain. The germline V gene has CDR1 KGHSH and CDR2 LQKENI. V was cut by 1 base and J by 7 bases, with 7 bases left in between. The CDR3 is 12 amino acids.

Details on this clone: This specimen includes other DNA sequences encoding the same CDR3. The gene calls are TRBV18 and TRBJ1-1; D may be TRBD1 (5 bases). The CDR3 has 13 residues. V was trimmed by 2 bases and J by 5 bases, leaving 9 bases between them. Germline lookup yields CDR1 KGHSH and CDR2 LQKENI. DNA of the CDR3: TGTGCCAGCTCACCAGGGGGATGGACTGAAGCTTTCTTT. This translates into CASSPGGWTEAFF. Filled out from reference TRBV18 and TRBJ1-1, the complete variable domain reads NAGVMQNPRHLVRRRGQEARLRCSPMKGHSHVYWYRQLPEEGLKFMVYLQKENIIDESGMPKERFSAEFPKEGPSILRIQQVVRGDSAAYFCASSPGGWTEAFFGQGTRLTVV.

The rearrangement joins TRBV28 to TRBJ2-2, with no clear D. Trimming took off 7 bases at V and 5 bases at J, with 14 bases between the two ends. The CDR3 length is 14 residues. Per germline, CDR1 MDHEN and CDR2 SYDVKM. CDR3: CASNLRGWTGELFF. Written as DNA, the CDR3 is TGTGCCAGCAACCTTCGTGGGTGGACCGGGGAGCTGTTTTTT. Combining the CDR3 with reference TRBV28 and TRBJ2-2 gives the whole variable domain DVKVTQSSRYLVKRTGEKVFLECVQDMDHENMFWYRQDPGLGLRLIYFSYDVKMKEKGDIPEGYSVSREKKERFSLILESASTNQTSMYLCASNLRGWTGELFFGEGSRLTVL.

The sample holds one count of this clone. The chain uses TRBV5-4 and TRBJ2-7, with D perhaps matching TRBD2 (8 bases). Germline V gene data show CDR1 as SGHNT and CDR2 as YYREEE (reference sequence). The CDR3 contains 17 residues. Trimming left V 1 base short and J 0 bases short, with 17 bases between. The CDR3 sequence: CASSLYSGGGVSYEQYF. The CDR3 nucleotides are TGTGCCAGCAGCTTGTATTCGGGAGGGGGCGTCTCCTACGAGCAGTACTTC.

The chain combines TRBV6-1 with TRBJ1-2, with unresolved D. The germline V and J ends were trimmed by 5 bases and 5 bases, with 9 bases remaining between them. The CDR3 covers 12 residues. Germline loops: CDR1 MNHNS, CDR2 SASEGT. CDR3 in amino acids: CASSRTEYGYTF. For the CDR3, the DNA is TGTGCCAGCAGTAGGACGGAATATGGCTACACCTTC.

The rearrangement uses TRBV15 and TRBJ1-2; D might be TRBD1 (5 bases). CDR3 length: 12 amino acids. Germline CDR1 is LNHNV and CDR2 is YYDKDF (reference sequence). Trimming shortened V by 5 bases and J by 3 bases, and 7 bases separated the two germline ends. CDR3 region: CATSGTDYGYTF. The CDR3 region has the DNA TGTGCCACCAGCGGGACGGACTATGGCTACACCTTC.

This chain joins TRBV5-1 and TRBJ2-3, with D tentatively TRBD2 (5 bases). With 3 bases removed from V and 4 bases from J, the gap between germline ends came to 12 bases. The CDR3 extends over 14 amino acids. Germline V gene sequence: CDR1 SGHRS, CDR2 YFSETQ. CDR3 nucleotides: TGCGCCAGCAGCTCCGATGGAGGTTCAGATACGCAGTATTTT. It specifies CASSSDGGSDTQYF.

This chain uses TRBV15 with TRBJ2-7; 7 bases fit TRBD2. Germline assignment: CDR1 LNHNV and CDR2 YYDKDF (reference sequence). This CDR3 has 20 amino acids. V lost 0 bases and J lost 4; bases outside the gene matches: 21. The CDR3 coding sequence is TGTGCCACCAGCAGAGATCTCCGGGCGGGAGTCTCTCGTCGAGGGTACGAGCAGTACTTC. Its translation is CATSRDLRAGVSRRGYEQYF.